The clone carrying this T cell receptor (beta chain) was seen a few times. The table came from immunoSEQ multiplex PCR; TCRdb's copy has only in-frame clones and leaves some out. The table records more than 350,000 clones, 70% to 90% of them present only once. This record comes from a study of blood T cell repertoires in COVID-19. Overall study context: Acute and convalescent COVID-19 specimens originated in the United States, Italy and Spain. The analysed material was cDNA or gDNA that came from T cells, B-cell-depleted T cells, or PBMCs.

The participants were between roughly 18 and 89 years old and came from some 23 US areas. It was within 2 weeks before study entry that exposed participants met a COVID-19 case. This CDR3 spans 15 amino acids. Germline V gives CDR1 MNHEY, CDR2 SMNVEV (reference sequence). The V end was cut by 6 bases, the J end by 3 bases, with 17 bases between. V usage is TRBV27 and J usage is TRBJ1-2; perhaps TRBD1 as D (5 bases). The sequence was collected from a woman between 18 and 29 years old who had been exposed to COVID-19. The source material was PBMCs or T cells enriched from blood (not recorded which). The CDR3 region has the DNA TGTGCCAGCAGGCGCAACGTCCGGGGGGACTATGGCTACACCTTC. Amino acids: CASRRNVRGDYGYTF.